These 29 T cell receptor beta chains were all obtained from the same sample, sequenced in a study of neurological immune-mediated disorders. TCRdb analysed the 5' RACE reads with MiXCR anew, one entry per CDR3 protein. The sample shows under 35,000 distinct CDR3 sequences, over 1.2% of them seen only once. Material: PBMCs. Every receptor here comes from a woman in her twenties or thirties with multiple sclerosis.

This clonotype was counted ten times or more. The CDR3 here is CASRGAYGYTF. DNA for the CDR3: TGTGCCAGCCGGGGGGCCTATGGCTACACCTTC. This chain uses TRBV6-5 with TRBJ1-2, with D maybe TRBD1 (6 bases). Germline V gene sequence: CDR1 MNHEY, CDR2 SVGAGI. The V gene lost 8 bases and the J gene lost 4 bases, with 8 bases spanning the gap. The CDR3 is 11 amino acids.

Many counts were recorded for this clonotype. This chain connects TRBV20-1 to TRBJ1-2; maybe TRBD1 (6 bases). In germline, CDR1 is DFQATT, CDR2 SNEGSKA (reference sequence). The CDR3 has 11 amino acids. Trimming left V 6 bases short and J 3 bases short, with 8 bases between. The CDR3 DNA reads as TGCAGTGCAAGGACAGACTATGGCTACACCTTC. It encodes CSARTDYGYTF.

This clonotype has a count of ten or more. J is TRBJ1-5 and V is TRBV6-6; D remains ambiguous. CDR3 length equals 12 residues. V lost 4 bases to trimming and J lost 5 bases, with 6 bases between them. Germline CDR1 reads MNHNY; CDR2 reads SVGAGI (reference sequence). CDR3 nucleotides: TGTGCCAGCAGTTTACTCGATCAGCCCCAGCATTTT. Protein: CASSLLDQPQHF.

At least ten counts were recorded for this clonotype. The rearrangement uses TRBV29-1 and TRBJ1-1; a weak D match, TRBD1 (5 bases). The CDR3 runs to 13 residues. V dropped 3 bases and J dropped 3 bases, with 11 bases sitting between them. Per the germline V gene, CDR1 is SQVTM and CDR2 is ANQGSEA. DNA for the CDR3: TGCAGCGTTGAGGGACGGAGGTACACTGAAGCTTTCTTT. This gives the protein CSVEGRRYTEAFF.

This clonotype came up many times. V usage is TRBV7-6 and J usage is TRBJ2-5; TRBD2 might be the D (6 bases). Between the trimmed V and J ends, which lost 1 base and 2 bases, there was a span of 14 bases. Germline V gives CDR1 SGHVS, CDR2 FNYEAQ. This CDR3 comprises 16 residues. The CDR3 nucleotides are TGTGCCAGCAGCTTAGTCGGAGGGGCACCTCAAGAGACCCAGTACTTC. Protein sequence: CASSLVGGAPQETQYF.

This clonotype was counted ten times or more. The chain combines TRBV20-1 with TRBJ1-1; possible D gene TRBD1, 5 bases. Germline loops: CDR1 DFQATT, CDR2 SNEGSKA (reference sequence). The CDR3 sequence is 14 residues long. Trimming cost V 2 bases and J 1 base, with 11 bases left between them. The CDR3 sequence: CSARLSQGNTEAFF. The CDR3 DNA reads as TGCAGTGCTAGACTTAGCCAGGGGAACACTGAAGCTTTCTTT.

This clonotype occurred many times. The chain is built from TRBV7-9 and TRBJ2-5; a weak D match, TRBD2 (5 bases). V shed 3 bases and J shed 3 bases, with 5 bases lying between them. Germline-derived CDR1 and CDR2 are SEHNR and FQNEAQ (reference sequence). The CDR3 consists of 12 residues. As DNA, the CDR3 is TGTGCCAGCAGCTTCGGGGAAGAGACCCAGTACTTC. Translating it yields CASSFGEETQYF. The variable domain in full, completed from reference TRBV7-9 and TRBJ2-5, reads DTGVSQNPRHKITKRGQNVTFRCDPISEHNRLYWYRQTLGQGPEFLTYFQNEAQLEKSRLLSDRFSAERPKGSFSTLEIQRTEQGDSAMYLCASSFGEETQYFGPGTRLLVL.

At least ten counts were recorded for this clonotype. CDR3 sequence: CASSLDGAEAFF. The CDR3 DNA follows: TGCGCCAGCAGCTTGGACGGAGCCGAAGCTTTCTTT. The chain uses TRBV5-1 and TRBJ1-1; D is unclear. V was shortened by 0 bases and J by 8 bases, with 8 bases between the two germline ends. The CDR3 has 12 residues. Germline assignment: CDR1 SGHRS and CDR2 YFSETQ.

This clonotype was seen ten or more times. The rearrangement links TRBV7-9 to TRBJ2-7, with D uncertain. The germline V and J ends were trimmed by 5 bases and 4 bases, with 21 bases remaining between them. This CDR3 region has 16 residues. The germline V gene has CDR1 SEHNR and CDR2 FQNEAQ (reference sequence). The chain's CDR3 is CASSLPVPNDRYEQYF. The CDR3 DNA follows: TGTGCCAGCAGCCTCCCCGTCCCTAACGACCGGTACGAGCAGTACTTC.

This clonotype has at least ten counts. The chain links TRBV5-1 to TRBJ2-2; possibly TRBD2 for D (7 bases). The CDR3 is 15 residues long. Germline V gene sequence: CDR1 SGHRS, CDR2 YFSETQ. V was trimmed by 4 bases and J by 1 base, leaving 11 bases between them. The CDR3: CASSTRGRNTGELFF. Written as DNA, the CDR3 is TGCGCCAGCAGCACGCGGGGGCGGAACACCGGGGAGCTGTTTTTT.

This clonotype was picked up many times. The chain carries TRBV18 and TRBJ2-5; 7 bases align to TRBD1. V was pared by 8 bases and J by 5 bases, with 8 bases of the junction left unmatched. The CDR3 sequence is 13 residues long. Germline values: CDR1 KGHSH, CDR2 LQKENI. The CDR3 coding sequence is TGTGCCAGCGCCGGGACAGCATCCGAGACCCAGTACTTC. Protein: CASAGTASETQYF. Filled out from reference TRBV18 and TRBJ2-5, the complete variable domain reads NAGVMQNPRHLVRRRGQEARLRCSPMKGHSHVYWYRQLPEEGLKFMVYLQKENIIDESGMPKERFSAEFPKEGPSILRIQQVVRGDSAAYFCASAGTASETQYFGPGTRLLVL.

This clonotype occurred many times. The chain joins TRBV14 to TRBJ1-2; 8 bases align to TRBD1. V was clipped by 4 bases and J by 5 bases; unmatched bases: 3. In germline, CDR1 is SGHDN, CDR2 FVKESK. This CDR3 region has 13 residues. The chain's CDR3 is CASSLYRGYGYTF. The CDR3 DNA follows: TGTGCCAGCAGCCTTTACAGGGGGTATGGCTACACCTTC.

This clonotype was seen repeatedly, ten times or more. The genes are TRBV7-2 and TRBJ1-1; 8 bases are shared with TRBD1. The CDR3 is 13 residues long. CDR1 SGHTA and CDR2 FQGNSA come from the germline V gene. V lost 2 bases and J lost 4; bases outside the gene matches: 0. CDR3 sequence (DNA): TGTGCCAGCAGCTTAACAGGGGGCACTGAAGCTTTCTTT. Translating gives CASSLTGGTEAFF.

This clonotype appeared many times. V is TRBV6-5 and J is TRBJ2-7, with 12 bases fitting TRBD1. J gave up 7 bases and V 8 bases, and 15 bases lay outside the gene matches. The length of the CDR3 is 16 residues. Germline lookup yields CDR1 MNHEY and CDR2 SVGAGI. CDR3 nucleotide sequence: TGTGCCAGCTTACCCCCCGGGGGACAGGGGGCTAGGGAGCAGTACTTC. It is translated as CASLPPGGQGAREQYF.

This clonotype was observed at least ten times. The rearrangement uses TRBV18 and TRBJ2-7, with 9 bases aligning to TRBD1. Trimming at V came to 3 bases and at J to 7 bases, leaving 4 bases not matched to a gene. Looked up from germline, CDR1 is KGHSH and CDR2 is LQKENI. This CDR3 is 13 amino acids long. The DNA of the CDR3 is TGTGCCAGCTCACCTCGGGACAGGGAAGAGCAGTACTTC. It specifies CASSPRDREEQYF.

Many counts were recorded for this clonotype. This sequence joins TRBV20-1 and TRBJ2-3; 10 bases are a match to TRBD2. CDR3 size: 16 residues. CDR1 DFQATT and CDR2 SNEGSKA come from the germline V gene (reference sequence). V lost 5 bases and J lost 4; bases outside the gene matches: 12. The CDR3 sequence is CSASSTGTSDADTQYF. As DNA, the CDR3 is TGCAGTGCTTCTTCCACCGGGACTAGCGACGCAGATACGCAGTATTTT.

This clonotype was recorded at least ten times. This sequence joins TRBV10-2 and TRBJ2-7; perhaps D is TRBD1 or TRBD2 (5 bases each). Germline CDR1 is WSHSY and CDR2 is SAAADI. Deletions cut 8 bases from V and 1 base from J, with 12 bases between. The CDR3 totals 13 residues. Here the CDR3 reads CASSPGPSYEQYF. The CDR3 nucleotides are TGCGCCAGCTCTCCGGGACCGTCCTACGAGCAGTACTTC.

The chain carries TRBV28 and TRBJ2-2, with 7 bases aligning to TRBD1. The CDR3 contains 14 residues. V shed 7 bases, J shed 7 bases, and the junction held 9 bases outside the gene matches. Germline CDR1 is MDHEN and CDR2 is SYDVKM. In DNA, the CDR3 is TGTGCCAGCACGTTAGGGGGCGACGACGGGGAGCTGTTTTTT. It yields the protein CASTLGGDDGELFF. Using reference TRBV28 and TRBJ2-2 for the parts outside the CDR3, the full variable domain is DVKVTQSSRYLVKRTGEKVFLECVQDMDHENMFWYRQDPGLGLRLIYFSYDVKMKEKGDIPEGYSVSREKKERFSLILESASTNQTSMYLCASTLGGDDGELFFGEGSRLTVL.

The gene calls are TRBV15 and TRBJ2-7, with 9 bases fitting TRBD1. The CDR3 runs 14 residues. Germline V gene sequence: CDR1 LNHNV, CDR2 YYDKDF (reference sequence). With 4 bases clipped from V and 4 bases from J, the junction kept 5 bases outside the gene matches. CDR3: CATSTGTGSYEQYF. The CDR3 bases are TGTGCCACCAGCACCGGGACAGGGTCGTACGAGCAGTACTTC.

This clonotype was recorded many times. The genes are TRBV6-6 and TRBJ2-6; 10 bases are shared with TRBD1. With 4 bases clipped from V and 1 base from J, the junction kept 10 bases outside the gene matches. The CDR3 runs 19 residues. Germline loops: CDR1 MNHNY, CDR2 SVGAGI (reference sequence). Written as DNA, the CDR3 is TGTGCCAGCAGTTCCGGTCGGACAGGGGGACAATCTGGGGCCAACGTCCTGACTTTC. This sequence encodes CASSSGRTGGQSGANVLTF.

This clonotype was found many times. This rearrangement joins TRBV6-1 to TRBJ2-7; D is unresolved. Germline V gene data show CDR1 as MNHNS and CDR2 as SASEGT. V was shortened by 5 bases and J by 2 bases, with 10 bases between the two germline ends. The CDR3 length is 13 residues. The CDR3 region is CASSPSRPYEQYF. The CDR3 DNA reads as TGTGCCAGCAGTCCCTCCAGGCCCTACGAGCAGTACTTC.

This clonotype was counted at least ten times. This chain uses TRBV7-2 with TRBJ2-5; the D is unclear. Germline V CDR1 and CDR2: SGHTA, FQGNSA. Trimming took 1 base from V and 2 from J, leaving 11 bases between them. CDR3 size: 15 residues. CDR3 nucleotide sequence: TGTGCCAGCAGCTTAGTGACTGGCAGGCAAGAGACCCAGTACTTC. Its protein is CASSLVTGRQETQYF.

This clonotype has ten or more counts. This sequence joins TRBV27 and TRBJ2-5; D is undetermined. V was trimmed by 0 bases and J by 4 bases, leaving 9 bases between them. Germline V gene lookup returns CDR1 MNHEY and CDR2 SMNVEV (reference sequence). The length of the CDR3 is 14 residues. In nucleotides, the CDR3 is TGTGCCAGCAGTTTATCTTGGAGTTCAGAGACCCAGTACTTC. This sequence encodes CASSLSWSSETQYF.

This clonotype was seen ten or more times. V gene TRBV7-2 combines with J gene TRBJ1-4, with unresolved D. The CDR3 consists of 14 residues. Germline lookup yields CDR1 SGHTA and CDR2 FQGNSA. Trimming cost V 5 bases and J 1 base, with 8 bases left between them. CDR3 protein: CASSLGGTNEKLFF. The CDR3 nucleotides read TGTGCCAGCAGCCTTGGAGGAACTAATGAAAAACTGTTTTTT.

This clonotype was seen at least ten times. V usage is TRBV7-2 and J usage is TRBJ1-3, with D unclear. The germline gives CDR1 SGHTA, CDR2 FQGNSA. CDR3 length equals 15 residues. The V gene lost 2 bases and the J gene lost 0 bases, with 8 bases spanning the gap. In DNA form, the CDR3 reads TGTGCCAGCAGCTTACAAGGTGCCTCTGGAAACACCATATATTTT. Its translation: CASSLQGASGNTIYF. Full variable domain (missing parts from reference TRBV7-2 and TRBJ1-3): GAGVSQSPSNKVTEKGKDVELRCDPISGHTALYWYRQSLGQGLEFLIYFQGNSAPDKSGLPSDRFSAERTGGSVSTLTIQRTQQEDSAVYLCASSLQGASGNTIYFGEGSWLTVV.

This clonotype was seen at least ten times. The genes are TRBV7-2 and TRBJ2-3; 8 bases are shared with TRBD2. The ends lost 8 bases at V and 4 bases at J; junction bases unmatched: 11. Per germline, CDR1 SGHTA and CDR2 FQGNSA. The CDR3 is 15 residues long. DNA for the CDR3: TGTGCCAGCCAACGGGGGGGGCCGTTCGCAGATACGCAGTATTTT. It translates to CASQRGGPFADTQYF.

This clonotype has ten or more counts. The chain recombines TRBV6-5 with TRBJ1-1, with D possibly TRBD1 on 5 matching bases. Germline-derived CDR1 and CDR2 are MNHEY and SVGAGI. CDR3 length: 13 residues. V dropped 6 bases and J dropped 4 bases, with 12 bases sitting between them. The CDR3 sequence is CASSGGGATEAFF. As DNA, the CDR3 is TGTGCCAGCAGCGGGGGGGGAGCCACTGAAGCTTTCTTT.

This clonotype was seen repeatedly, ten times or more. This chain joins TRBV5-1 and TRBJ1-6; 8 bases are shared with TRBD1. CDR3 length equals 13 residues. Losses at the gene ends were 6 bases for V and 7 bases for J; bases not matched to a gene: 3. From germline, CDR1 is SGHRS and CDR2 YFSETQ. The CDR3: CASNRDRNSPLHF. CDR3 DNA: TGCGCCAGCAACCGGGACAGGAATTCACCCCTCCACTTT.

About this clonotype itself: This could be a read error, since a much larger clone is one nucleotide away. The genes are TRBV20-1 and TRBJ2-7, with D perhaps assigned TRBD1 or TRBD2 (5 bases each). V dropped 4 bases and J dropped 0 bases, with 13 bases sitting between them. CDR1 is DFQATT, CDR2 SNEGSKA, per germline (reference sequence). There are 14 residues in the CDR3. CDR3: CSANLGTTSYEQYF. The CDR3 DNA is TGCAGTGCTAACCTCGGGACCACCTCCTACGAGCAGTACTTC.